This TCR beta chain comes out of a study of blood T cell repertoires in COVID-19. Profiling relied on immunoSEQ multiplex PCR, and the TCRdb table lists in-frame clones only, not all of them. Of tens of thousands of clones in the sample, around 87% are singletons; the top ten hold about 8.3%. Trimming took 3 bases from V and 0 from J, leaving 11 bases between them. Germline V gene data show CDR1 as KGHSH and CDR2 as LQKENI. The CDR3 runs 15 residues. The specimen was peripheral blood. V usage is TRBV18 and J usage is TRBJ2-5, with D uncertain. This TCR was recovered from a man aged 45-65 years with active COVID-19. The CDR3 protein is CASSPGALYQETQYF. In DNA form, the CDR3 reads TGTGCCAGCTCACCCGGAGCTCTGTACCAAGAGACCCAGTACTTC.